The 25 T cell receptor beta chains below were found in one sample sequenced in a study of human T cells and chemical hapten exposure. Documented time point: patch test 1, 2 weeks after DPC sensitization. This sample's treatment: therapeutic diphenylcyclopropenone sensitization with weekly scalp DPC. MiXCR was run by TCRdb on the RACE reads, yielding one entry per CDR3 protein. The sample lists nearly 350,000 distinct CDR3 sequences, about 7% occurring once. The starting material was whole blood, obtained in connection with sensitization to the hapten diphenylcyclopropenone (DPC). These receptors all stem from a woman in her late teens or twenties with alopecia areata. Some clones in this sample may be carry-over from other donors' samples.

This clonotype came up a few times. The chain links TRBV27 to TRBJ2-5; D possibly matches TRBD1 or TRBD2 (5 bases each). CDR1 is MNHEY and CDR2 is SMNVEV in the germline V gene (reference sequence). The CDR3 is made up of 17 amino acids. V lost 9 bases, J lost 5 bases, and 28 bases lay in between. The CDR3 reads CASSDTSRGPGMETQYF. As DNA, the CDR3 is TGTGCCAGTTCGGATACCTCCCGGGGCCCCGGGATGGAGACCCAGTACTTC.

This clonotype was seen at least ten times. The rearrangement links TRBV18 to TRBJ1-1; no clear D. CDR1 and CDR2 (germline): KGHSH, LQKENI. Trimming took off 0 bases at V and 0 bases at J, with 5 bases between the two ends. This CDR3 spans 14 amino acids. The DNA of the CDR3 is TGTGCCAGCTCACCACCGCACCTGAACACTGAAGCTTTCTTT. This codes for CASSPPHLNTEAFF.

This clonotype was observed at least ten times. V usage is TRBV28 and J usage is TRBJ2-1, with 7 bases identical to TRBD1. The junction had 9 bases not matched to a gene; V was cut back by 7 bases and J by 0 bases. Germline CDR1 reads MDHEN; CDR2 reads SYDVKM. CDR3 length equals 16 residues. The chain's CDR3 is CASTANRGSSYNEQFF. The CDR3 DNA follows: TGTGCCAGCACTGCTAACAGGGGAAGCTCCTACAATGAGCAGTTCTTC.

Only a few counts were recorded for this clonotype. The chain recombines TRBV4-1 with TRBJ2-3; D might be TRBD1 (5 bases). V was cut by 2 bases and J by 6 bases, with 15 bases left in between. CDR1 and CDR2 from the germline V gene are MGHRA and YSYEKL. CDR3 length equals 15 residues. The CDR3 DNA reads TGCGCCAGCAGCCAAATCTGGACCAGGGCGGATACGCAGTATTTT. This codes for CASSQIWTRADTQYF.

This clonotype turned up a few times. This chain links TRBV5-1 with TRBJ2-4, with D perhaps matching TRBD1 (5 bases). Germline lookup yields CDR1 SGHRS and CDR2 YFSETQ. V lost 2 bases, J lost 7 bases, and 7 bases lay in between. The CDR3 is 12 amino acids. The CDR3 DNA reads TGCGCCAGCAGCTTCGACAGTAACATTCAGTACTTC. Translating it yields CASSFDSNIQYF.

This chain links TRBV7-2 with TRBJ2-1; D is possibly TRBD2 (6 bases). V shed 1 base and J shed 9 bases, with 19 bases lying between them. Germline V gives CDR1 SGHTA, CDR2 FQGNSA. The length of the CDR3 is 16 residues. CDR3 amino acids: CASSLDVTRRGGEQFF. The CDR3 region has the DNA TGTGCCAGCAGCTTAGATGTGACTAGACGCGGTGGTGAGCAGTTCTTC.

This clonotype was detected many times. The V and J genes are TRBV20-1 and TRBJ2-2; possibly TRBD1 for D (5 bases). Between the trimmed V and J ends, which lost 2 bases and 6 bases, there was a span of 13 bases. The CDR3 spans 14 residues. The germline CDR1 and CDR2 sequences are DFQATT and SNEGSKA (reference sequence). In DNA form, the CDR3 reads TGCAGTGCTAGAAACAGCAGGGCGGCCGGGGAGCTGTTTTTT. Amino acid sequence: CSARNSRAAGELFF.

This clonotype turned up a few times. The chain combines TRBV2 with TRBJ2-5; no clear D. The CDR3 has 12 amino acids. V was trimmed by 7 bases and J by 4 bases, leaving 10 bases between them. CDR1 and CDR2 (germline): SNHLY, FYNNEI. The CDR3 loop reads CASMNPRETQYF. CDR3 in DNA: TGTGCCAGCATGAACCCTCGAGAGACCCAGTACTTC. Looking up the rest from reference TRBV2 and TRBJ2-5 gives the full variable domain: EPEVTQTPSHQVTQMGQEVILRCVPISNHLYFYWYRQILGQKVEFLVSFYNNEISEKSEIFDDQFSVERPDGSNFTLKIRSTKLEDSAMYFCASMNPRETQYFGPGTRLLVL.

A few counts support this clonotype. This chain uses TRBV4-3 with TRBJ2-3; D is uncertain. In germline, CDR1 is LGHNA, CDR2 YSLEER. This CDR3 region has 14 residues. Trimming cost V 0 bases and J 1 base, with 5 bases left between them. The CDR3 DNA is TGCGCCAGCAGCCAAGATGCGGGCACAGATACGCAGTATTTT. Translating it yields CASSQDAGTDTQYF.

Relative to its sample, this clonotype is medium-sized. The rearrangement uses TRBV5-1 and TRBJ2-1; no firm D call. The germline V gene has CDR1 SGHRS and CDR2 YFSETQ. The V end lost 0 bases, the J end lost 5 bases, and 9 bases lay between the germline ends. The CDR3 extends over 14 amino acids. The chain's CDR3 is CASSLGFGDNEQFF. The DNA for the CDR3 is TGCGCCAGCAGCTTGGGGTTCGGAGACAATGAGCAGTTCTTC.

This clonotype showed up just a few times. The chain is built from TRBV6-5 and TRBJ2-3; D call uncertain. Germline V gene lookup returns CDR1 MNHEY and CDR2 SVGAGI. The CDR3 is 14 amino acids. V lost 0 bases to trimming and J lost 5 bases, with 9 bases between them. CDR3 in DNA: TGTGCCAGCAGTTACTCGATGGCGATAGATACGCAGTATTTT. Translating it yields CASSYSMAIDTQYF.

This clonotype was observed many times. The chain is built from TRBV12-3 or TRBV12-4 and TRBJ1-5; TRBD1 might be the D (6 bases). V lost 2 bases and J 4 bases, leaving 9 bases between the germline ends. The CDR3 is made up of 14 amino acids. CDR3 residues: CASSLMQGNQPQHF. The CDR3 coding sequence is TGTGCCAGCAGTTTAATGCAGGGGAATCAGCCCCAGCATTTT.

The V call is TRBV13, the J call TRBJ2-5, with unresolved D. CDR3 length: 14 amino acids. CDR1 PRHDT and CDR2 FYEKMQ come from the germline V gene (reference sequence). V was cut by 0 bases and J by 4 bases, with 9 bases left in between. Written as DNA, the CDR3 is TGTGCCAGCAGCTTAGGTTCCTCCCCAGAGACCCAGTACTTC. Amino acid sequence: CASSLGSSPETQYF.

This clonotype was seen a handful of times. The rearrangement links TRBV4-2 to TRBJ1-2, with 7 positions matching TRBD1. Germline V gives CDR1 LGHNA, CDR2 YNFKEQ. The V gene end was trimmed by 2 bases and the J gene end by 7 bases; junction bases not matched to a gene: 7. CDR3 size: 14 residues. CDR3 loop: CASSQSGQVLGYTF. CDR3 DNA sequence: TGTGCCAGCAGCCAAAGTGGACAGGTGCTTGGCTACACCTTC.

The rearrangement uses TRBV29-1 and TRBJ2-4; TRBD1 is a possible D gene (5 bases). Trimming removed 3 bases from V and 9 bases from J, with 9 bases in between. The germline V gene has CDR1 SQVTM and CDR2 ANQGSEA. The CDR3 spans 11 residues. The CDR3 here is CSVEYQGIQYF. The CDR3 DNA reads as TGCAGCGTTGAGTATCAGGGCATTCAGTACTTC.

This clonotype came up a few times. The rearrangement uses TRBV12-3 or TRBV12-4 and TRBJ2-7; D perhaps matches TRBD1 (5 bases). The CDR3 has 14 amino acids. V dropped 4 bases and J dropped 7 bases, with 17 bases sitting between them. The CDR3 spells CASSSRTPLNEQYF. CDR3 DNA: TGTGCCAGCAGTTCCCGGACACCCCTTAATGAGCAGTACTTC.

V is TRBV12-3 or TRBV12-4 and J is TRBJ2-5; D is uncertain. Trimming left V 10 bases short and J 5 bases short, with 11 bases between. The CDR3 is 11 residues long. The chain's CDR3 is CAIPRQETQYF. CDR3 in DNA: TGTGCCATCCCCAGGCAGGAGACCCAGTACTTC.

The CDR3 protein is CASSSMPFRNEQYF. In DNA form, the CDR3 reads TGTGCCAGCAGTTCCATGCCGTTTAGGAACGAGCAGTACTTC. The genes are TRBV6-2 or TRBV6-3 and TRBJ2-7; D is undetermined. The V end lost 4 bases, the J end lost 5 bases, and 15 bases lay between the germline ends. Per germline, CDR1 MNHEY and CDR2 SVGEGT. This CDR3 spans 14 amino acids.

V is TRBV10-2 and J is TRBJ1-1; D unclear. The ends were cut back, 8 bases at V and 4 bases at J, with 14 bases in the middle. The CDR3 sequence is 13 residues long. Germline-derived CDR1 and CDR2 are WSHSY and SAAADI. CDR3 in DNA: TGCGCCAGCGAAGCGGGGAAGGGCACTGAAGCTTTCTTT. Its translation is CASEAGKGTEAFF.

This clonotype was counted only a few times. The chain employs TRBV6-2 or TRBV6-3 and TRBJ2-7; D remains unclear. The germline V and J ends were trimmed by 4 bases and 2 bases, with 9 bases remaining between them. CDR3 length equals 13 residues. Per the germline V gene, CDR1 is MNHEY and CDR2 is SVGEGT. CDR3 protein: CASSSPRAYEQYF. The DNA of the CDR3 is TGTGCCAGCAGTTCCCCGCGCGCCTACGAGCAGTACTTC.

This clonotype turned up a few times. The V call is TRBV20-1, the J call TRBJ2-2, with 12 bases lining up with TRBD1. This CDR3 comprises 15 residues. V was pared by 5 bases and J by 6 bases, with 7 bases of the junction left unmatched. Germline CDR1 DFQATT, CDR2 SNEGSKA (reference sequence). CDR3 nucleotides: TGCAGTGCTTCCCCCGGGACAGGGGGCCCCGGGGAGCTGTTTTTT. This gives the protein CSASPGTGGPGELFF.

This clonotype was seen many times. As DNA, the CDR3 is TGCAGTGCCCAGGGGACTAGCGGCGCCTACGAGCAGTACTTC. This translates into CSAQGTSGAYEQYF. The rearrangement joins TRBV20-1 to TRBJ2-7; 11 nucleotides align to TRBD2. The germline CDR1 and CDR2 sequences are DFQATT and SNEGSKA (reference sequence). CDR3 size: 14 residues. J was trimmed by 2 bases and V by 6 bases; bases with no gene match: 6.

This clonotype was seen ten or more times. This chain links TRBV20-1 with TRBJ2-3; 7 nucleotides agree with TRBD2. CDR1 DFQATT and CDR2 SNEGSKA come from the germline V gene (reference sequence). CDR3 length: 19 amino acids. J gave up 3 bases and V 5 bases, and 23 bases lay outside the gene matches. In nucleotides, the CDR3 is TGCAGTGCTCTTGGCGACCTCCTGAGACTAGCAACTTTTACAGATACGCAGTATTTT. Encoded protein: CSALGDLLRLATFTDTQYF.

This clonotype has ten or more counts. The chain links TRBV7-3 to TRBJ2-2, with D tentatively TRBD2 (6 bases). CDR3 size: 17 residues. V shed 1 base and J shed 5 bases, with 17 bases lying between them. Germline CDR1 SGHTA, CDR2 FQGTGA. The CDR3 here is CASSLSPRRGSTGELFF. For the CDR3, the DNA is TGTGCCAGCAGCTTAAGCCCTAGGAGGGGATCGACCGGGGAGCTGTTTTTT.

The table lists this clonotype with a few counts. CDR3 in amino acids: CASTQGVSGELFF. The CDR3 DNA is TGCGCCAGCACCCAGGGGGTGAGCGGGGAGCTGTTTTTT. The genes are TRBV4-1 and TRBJ2-2; the match to TRBD1 covers 7 bases. The CDR3 extends over 13 amino acids. The V and J ends lost 7 bases and 7 bases, in that order; junction bases with no gene match: 6. Per the germline V gene, CDR1 is MGHRA and CDR2 is YSYEKL.